The present TCR beta chain was sequenced within a study of shared clonotypes between healthy human individuals. Using immunoSEQ multiplex PCR, the repertoire was profiled, and TCRdb retains in-frame clones only, with some absent. The sample yields under 600,000 clones, around 76% seen once. Germline lookup yields CDR1 SGHRS and CDR2 YFSETQ. This CDR3 comprises 15 residues. The ends lost 7 bases at V and 3 bases at J; junction bases unmatched: 7. The material sequenced was PBMCs. The clonotype comes from a woman aged 40-49 years in good health. Some clones in this sample may be carry-over from other donors' samples. V is TRBV5-1 and J is TRBJ2-1; 10 positions match TRBD2. CDR3 region: CASRHGLADYNEQFF. The CDR3 DNA reads TGCGCCAGCCGCCACGGACTAGCGGACTACAATGAGCAGTTCTTC.